The present entry profiles one T cell receptor (beta chain) with its context. The antigen is undetermined. The germline gene is not matched at one end of the junction; a read error may be the cause. Looked up from germline, CDR1 is MNHEY and CDR2 is SVGEGT. This CDR3 region has 15 residues. The use of a sample-barcoded 5' primer and a J-beta primer mix characterized a second PCR of roughly 6 to 11 cycles. TCRdb reanalysed the 5' RACE reads using MiXCR and keeps one entry per CDR3 protein. The sample consists of fewer than 2 million distinct CDR3 sequences, about 39% of them appearing once. This sample was taken from a study of blood T cells in healthy people across ages. Study details: Capture via template switching afforded approximately one barcoded beta molecule per two T cells.

Study-wide results and limits: It was held that the diversity estimates obtained from one million T cells were underestimates. Older individuals had lower TCR beta diversity per million T cells (the decline was roughly linear).

The material sequenced was blood. The clonotype was recovered from a human donor in good health. The chain recombines TRBV6-2 or TRBV6-3 with TRBJ1-5; possible D gene TRBD1, 5 bases. The CDR3 protein is CARTNPGTSDQPQHF. The CDR3 nucleotides read TGTGCCAGAACTAACCCGGGGACTAGCGATCAGCCCCAGCATTTT.